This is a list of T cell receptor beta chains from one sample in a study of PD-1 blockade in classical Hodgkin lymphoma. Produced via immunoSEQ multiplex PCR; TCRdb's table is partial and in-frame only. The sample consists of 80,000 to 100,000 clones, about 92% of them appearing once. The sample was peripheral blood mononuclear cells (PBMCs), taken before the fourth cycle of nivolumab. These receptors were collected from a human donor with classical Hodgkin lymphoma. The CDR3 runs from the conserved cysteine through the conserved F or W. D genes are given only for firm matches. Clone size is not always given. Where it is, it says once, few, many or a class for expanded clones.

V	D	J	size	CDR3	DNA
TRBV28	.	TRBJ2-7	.	CASRRNRGRSYEQYF	TGTGCCAGCAGAAGAAACAGAGGCCGCTCCTACGAGCAGTACTTC
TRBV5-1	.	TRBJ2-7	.	CASSQQGTSSYEQYF	TGCGCCAGCAGCCAACAGGGGACTAGCTCCTACGAGCAGTACTTC
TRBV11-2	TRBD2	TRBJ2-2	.	CASSLAATSIPGELFF	TGTGCCAGCAGCTTAGCAGCGACTAGCATCCCCGGGGAGCTGTTTTTT
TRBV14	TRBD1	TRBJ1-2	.	CASSQARGLSSKDGYTF	TGTGCCAGCAGCCAAGCGAGGGGGCTATCCTCCAAGGATGGCTACACCTTC
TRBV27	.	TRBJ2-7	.	CASSFGIAYEQYF	TGTGCCAGCAGTTTTGGGATTGCCTACGAGCAGTACTTC
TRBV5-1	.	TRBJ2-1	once	CASSLVLLNEQFF	TGCGCCAGCAGCTTGGTCCTACTCAATGAGCAGTTCTTC
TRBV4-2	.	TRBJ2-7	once	CASSPASDSYEQYF	TGTGCCAGCAGCCCTGCTTCGGACTCCTACGAGCAGTACTTC
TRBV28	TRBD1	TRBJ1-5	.	CASSNRAGGNQPQHF	TGTGCCAGCAGTAATCGGGCAGGGGGTAATCAGCCCCAGCATTTT
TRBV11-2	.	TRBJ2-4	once	CASSYLEGGFIAKNIQYF	TGTGCCAGCAGCTACCTTGAGGGTGGATTCATAGCCAAAAACATTCAGTACTTC
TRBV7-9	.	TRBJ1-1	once	CASSLYGSLGDTEAFF	TGTGCCAGCAGCTTATATGGTTCTCTCGGGGACACTGAAGCTTTCTTT
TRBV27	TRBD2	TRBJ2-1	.	CASKQHGLAGATPYNEQFF	TGTGCCAGCAAACAACACGGACTAGCGGGAGCCACCCCTTACAATGAGCAGTTCTTC
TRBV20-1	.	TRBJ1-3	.	CSARGYNTIYF	TGCAGTGCTAGAGGGTATAACACCATATATTTT
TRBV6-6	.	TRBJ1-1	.	CASSPLNTEAFF	TGTGCCAGCAGCCCGCTAAACACTGAAGCTTTCTTT
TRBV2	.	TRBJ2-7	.	CASIGEGQPYEQYF	TGTGCCAGCATCGGGGAGGGACAGCCCTACGAGCAGTACTTC
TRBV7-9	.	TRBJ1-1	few	CASSPEPVLNTEAFF	TGTGCCAGCAGCCCAGAGCCCGTACTGAACACTGAAGCTTTCTTT
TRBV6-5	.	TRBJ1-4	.	CASSYTHRETNEKLFF	TGTGCCAGCAGTTACACACACAGGGAGACTAATGAAAAACTGTTTTTT
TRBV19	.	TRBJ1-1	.	CASSEYTEAFF	TGTGCCAGTAGTGAGTACACTGAAGCTTTCTTT
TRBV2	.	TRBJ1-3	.	CASSGWGGDLSGNTIYF	TGTGCCAGCAGTGGTTGGGGCGGGGACCTCTCTGGAAACACCATATATTTT
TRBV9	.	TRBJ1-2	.	CASSEAGPYYGYTF	TGTGCCAGCAGCGAAGCAGGCCCTTACTATGGCTACACCTTC
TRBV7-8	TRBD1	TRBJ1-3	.	CASSPRQGRNTIYF	TGTGCCAGCAGCCCGAGACAGGGCAGAAACACCATATATTTT
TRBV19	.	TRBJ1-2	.	CASSHKGGAYTF	TGTGCCAGTAGTCATAAGGGGGGAGCCTACACCTTC
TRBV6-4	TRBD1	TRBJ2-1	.	CASSPTGFHNEQFF	TGTGCCAGCAGCCCGACAGGGTTCCACAATGAGCAGTTCTTC
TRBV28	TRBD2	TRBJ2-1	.	CASSLRTSGRNEQFF	TGTGCCAGCAGTTTAAGGACTAGCGGGAGGAATGAGCAGTTCTTC
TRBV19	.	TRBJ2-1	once	CASSMGYLTSYNEQFF	TGTGCCAGTAGTATGGGGTACCTTACTTCCTACAATGAGCAGTTCTTC
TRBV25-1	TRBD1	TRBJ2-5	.	CASSGQGLDSNF	TGTGCCAGCTCCGGACAGGGGCTGGACTCGAACTTC
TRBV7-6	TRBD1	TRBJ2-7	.	CASSWRTGSEQYF	TGTGCCAGCAGCTGGAGGACAGGGAGCGAGCAGTACTTC
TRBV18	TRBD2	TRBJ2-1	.	CASSLKTSGRTNEQFF	TGTGCCAGCTCACTCAAGACTAGCGGGAGAACGAATGAGCAGTTCTTC
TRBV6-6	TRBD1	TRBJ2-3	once	CASTPAGQGADTQYF	TGTGCCAGCACCCCGGCCGGACAGGGGGCAGATACGCAGTATTTT
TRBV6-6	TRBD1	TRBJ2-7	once	CASRGDSYEQYF	TGTGCCAGCAGGGGGGACAGCTACGAGCAGTACTTC
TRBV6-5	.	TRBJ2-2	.	CASSYLSQAGELFF	TGTGCCAGCAGTTACCTTAGTCAGGCCGGGGAGCTGTTTTTT
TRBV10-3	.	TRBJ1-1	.	CAIGREGVGLDTEAFF	TGTGCCATCGGGCGGGAAGGTGTAGGGCTGGACACTGAAGCTTTCTTT
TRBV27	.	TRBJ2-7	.	CASSLMGEGSYEQYF	TGTGCCAGCAGTTTAATGGGGGAAGGGTCCTACGAGCAGTACTTC
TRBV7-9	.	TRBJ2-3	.	CARGAGGITDTQYF	TGTGCCAGAGGGGCAGGGGGGATCACAGATACGCAGTATTTT
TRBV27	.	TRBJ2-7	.	CASSLLSPFTSSYEQYF	TGTGCCAGCAGTTTATTATCCCCCTTCACTAGCAGCTACGAGCAGTACTTC
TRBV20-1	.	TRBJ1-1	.	CSAIGGTEAFF	TGCAGTGCTATTGGCGGCACTGAAGCTTTCTTT
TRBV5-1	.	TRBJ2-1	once	CASRGSWEQFF	TGCGCCAGCCGCGGGTCCTGGGAGCAGTTCTTC
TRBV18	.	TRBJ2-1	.	CASSPDEYNEQFF	TGTGCCAGCTCACCGGACGAGTACAATGAGCAGTTCTTC
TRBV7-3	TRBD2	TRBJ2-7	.	CASSLMGLAGLEAYEQYF	TGTGCCAGCAGCTTAATGGGACTAGCGGGTTTAGAGGCCTACGAGCAGTACTTC
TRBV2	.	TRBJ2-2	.	CASLRIKNTGELFF	TGTGCCAGTCTCAGGATTAAGAACACCGGGGAGCTGTTTTTT
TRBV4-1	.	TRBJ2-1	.	CASSQPDPGGTRGRFF	TGCGCCAGCAGCCAACCCGACCCCGGGGGAACTAGGGGACGGTTCTTC
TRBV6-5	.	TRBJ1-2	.	CASSYSLRDLRGYTF	TGTGCCAGCAGTTACTCCCTACGGGACCTAAGGGGCTACACCTTC
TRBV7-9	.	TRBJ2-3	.	CAKDSGVGTDTQYF	TGTGCCAAGGACTCGGGAGTTGGGACAGATACGCAGTATTTT